This T cell receptor beta chain was found in a study of cytomegalovirus exposure and HLA in healthy donors (dated by TCRdb to the late 2010s). Describing the broader study: In an earlier analysis of roughly 590 of the donors, around 290 Gb of sequence data and approximately 100 million unique TCR beta sequences from roughly 190 million T cells were reported. Class I and class II HLA loci were covered by the typing at four-digit resolution. The aim of the study was to test whether cataloging public T cell receptors could identify signatures of past pathogen exposure. Besides the first cohort of 550 to 750 subjects, a separate validation cohort made up of roughly 120 different subjects was used. The number of typed donors differed by locus: 629-630 for A, B, C, DRB1 and DQB1; some 540 for DQA1; around 580 for DPA1; and some 470 for DPB1. Rather than using new phenotypic data, the later analysis identified candidate immune exposures from TCR beta sequences and from how often those sequences occurred across donors. Because of strong linkage in the cohort, four or five DR-DQ haplotypes were treated as single units for association and clustering. Alongside the repertoire data, information on donor age, sex, ethnicity and CMV serostatus was compiled. To study patterns of TCR occurrence, a later analysis re-analyzed previously published TCR beta repertoires from just over 650 donors and added high-resolution HLA genotyping. All discovery cohort repertoires had been generated on a single sequencing platform. About 320 gigabases of sequencing data and tens of millions of unique TCR sequences were included in an early release covering several hundred HLA-typed donors. In a later genetic analysis, genome-wide SNP genotypes for about 55% of the 666 donors were used, and that subset was treated as a discovery cohort. The genetic ancestry cluster associated with self-reported Caucasian donors included 70% to 85% of the roughly 400 genotyped donors. Across roughly 420 genotyped donors of the cohort, an average of about 200,000 unique TCR beta nucleotide sequences per donor were sequenced, and 15% to 20% of those sequences were non-productive. In an earlier analysis of over 550 of the donors, high-throughput TCR beta sequencing was used to judge whether each TCR beta V gene segment behaved as functional or pseudogenic. To predict cytomegalovirus infection status, the study brought together high-throughput TCR immunosequencing, statistical association of individual TCRs with disease status, and machine learning. The study profiled the T cell repertoires of 666 subjects by immunosequencing and related them to cytomegalovirus serostatus. Beyond this particular receptor, the publication reports: Because counts were too low, about 15 rarely observed V segments, including chromosome 9 orphons, were left out of the earlier analysis of some 640 of the donors. Several of the top co-occurrence clusters appeared to be linked to parvovirus B19, influenza, CMV and Epstein-Barr virus, according to a later analysis. While some public TCRs were present in many individuals, most TCR sequences turned up only very rarely across donors. Immune exposure information for the cohort was limited to CMV serostatus. Correlated functional status among segregating V segments might be attributable to linkage disequilibrium, but an unknown experimental factor could not be ruled out. A later analysis found that HLA-associated TCR beta chains were more clonally expanded and had lower generation probabilities than equally common non-associated chains. Broadly in line with IMGT annotations, most TCR beta V segments showed up in productive rearrangements about 87% or about 30% of the time in an earlier analysis of several hundred of the donors. A few of the identified cytomegalovirus-associated TCR beta chains were confirmed in vitro to be specific for cytomegalovirus antigens. This cohort had only TCR beta chains sequenced, and the lack of alpha or paired-chain data limited which features could be detected. HLA typing was unavailable for some donors at each locus, so association tests used only the typed subset. A cluster of highly shared sequence variants was judged likely to be a technical artifact of the sequencing pipeline. When HLA alleles, especially DR and DQ, strongly co-occurred, attributing TCR associations to individual alleles was difficult. The classifier was reported to diagnose cytomegalovirus status with high specificity and sensitivity in both the original cohort and the validation cohort. An association between a missense DCLRE1C variant and V-gene and J-gene trimming of TCR beta chains was found in a later genetic analysis and replicated in an independent cohort. The study gave a list of about 150 TCR beta chains associated with cytomegalovirus. A further reported finding was that TCR beta sequences accurately predicted the HLA-A and HLA-B alleles for most subjects in the first cohort. A later analysis associated around 16,000 TCR beta sequences with specific HLA alleles at a false discovery rate of 0.05. Roughly uniform sequencing depth across donors was assumed in presence/absence analyses, although this assumption may not hold. Compared with the 666-donor mean, donors in an Asian-associated ancestry cluster had fewer N-insertions in productive TCRs, according to a later genetic analysis. The authors suggested that the approach could potentially be generalized to other disease states and immunological phenotypes. According to a later analysis, most CMV-associated TCR beta chains appeared to be HLA-restricted, and the HLA associations seemed to be driven largely by CMV exposure. In a later analysis, the rate of TCR association differed among HLA loci, with DRB1 alleles having the most associated TCRs and HLA-C alleles having the fewest.

The library was obtained by the immunoSEQ multiplex PCR assay. A mixture of 60 forward primers for TCR Vbeta segments and 13 reverse primers for TCR Jbeta segments was used in the multiplex PCR. The CDR3 region of rearranged TCR beta genes was amplified from genomic DNA by a multiplex PCR assay. On the Illumina HiSeq System, the amplified TCR beta libraries were sequenced as 87-base-pair reads. For the original study's pipeline: A later analysis tallied 75 million to 95 million unique TCR beta chains across the 660 or so repertoires, and some 10 million of those chains were shared by two or more donors. A nearest-neighbor algorithm error-corrected the raw reads and collapsed the reads into unique sequences, merging closely related sequences to remove PCR and sequencing errors. Alignment of CDR3 sequences to IMGT reference sequences was used to assign V, D and J gene segments. For a sequence to be retained, a match of at least six nucleotides was required to both a V gene segment and a J gene segment. Rearrangements were called productive when the CDR3 lacked stop codons and stayed in frame with V and J; all others were non-productive. Following IMGT convention, CDR3 was defined as the stretch from the second conserved V-encoded cysteine to the conserved J-encoded phenylalanine. The earlier analysis of more than 450 of the donors excluded sequences that lacked an unambiguous match to a single V gene segment. An earlier analysis of 587 of the donors called V segments functional above 56.7% productive rearrangements and segregating when the between-donor standard deviation exceeded 5%. A statistical classification framework was built for diagnosing cytomegalovirus status from the catalog of TCR beta chain sequences. V and J gene assignment, in a later analysis, came from comparing TCR nucleotide sequences with IMGT/GENE-DB human TR gene sequences. The TCRdist pipeline was used in a later analysis to assign CDR3 sequences and most-parsimonious VDJ recombination scenarios. A later analysis defined each TCR beta chain by its CDR3 amino acid sequence plus V-gene family, and excluded reads lacking a unique V-gene family. To address suspected cross-contamination and a sequencing artifact, a later analysis removed some 620 highly shared, low-generation-probability nucleotide sequences. For each public chain, a later analysis derived a clonal expansion index from normalized ranks of inferred template counts within each repertoire. In a later analysis, generation probabilities were computed using a VDJ recombination model fitted to out-of-frame rearrangements, and the results were checked against IGoR. A later analysis scored TCR-TCR, TCR-HLA and TCR-CMV co-occurrence with hypergeometric tests, applying a repertoire-size bias correction to TCR pairs. In a later analysis, false discovery rates were estimated by permuting HLA or CMV assignments 20 times. In a later analysis, co-occurring TCRs were grouped with DBSCAN, and TCRdist sequence similarity was added when clustering was performed within HLA-allele-positive subsets. For co-occurrence clustering, repertoires with fewer than 30,000 or more than 120,000 public chains were excluded, along with several repertoires with anomalous nucleotide sharing. TCRdb limited this immuneACCESS table to in-frame rearrangements with V and J called. A share of clones is missing; checked studies link under half to unresolved V genes, and the rest is unexplained. V, J and clone size reflect that table, while D and trimming were determined from the DNA. A total of about 180,000 clones appear in this sample, about 78% of them only once. The ten largest account for approximately 5.1% of the sample.

The cohort consisted of 666 healthy bone marrow donors. Cohort members were all nominally healthy when sampled, although unrecorded immune exposures were likely present. The donor was CMV seronegative and was included in the group of several hundred seronegative cohort members. A peripheral blood sample was provided by each donor, and peripheral blood mononuclear cells were used for TCR beta sequencing. The Qiagen DNeasy Blood Extraction Kit was used to extract genomic DNA from the blood cell samples. Of note for this clone: The antigen this receptor binds is unknown. No much larger clonotype is one base removed from it; base qualities were not supplied.

The receptor was derived from a middle-aged man in good health and CMV-seronegative. The specimen was PBMCs.

The CDR3 loop reads CASSVTGMVTEAFF. The sequenced DNA is TGTGCCAGCAGCGTAACAGGGATGGTCACTGAAGCTTTCTTT. The rearranged chain carries TRBV9 and TRBJ1-1; the D gene is perhaps TRBD1, on 6 matching bases. Relative to germline, V is 1 base shorter and J is 4 bases shorter, with 11 bases between their ends. From cysteine to phenylalanine, the CDR3 is 14 amino acids long. The only DNA kept is the CDR3, 42 bases in frame from the first base. Reading the germline V gene gives CDR1 SGDLS and CDR2 YYNGEE.